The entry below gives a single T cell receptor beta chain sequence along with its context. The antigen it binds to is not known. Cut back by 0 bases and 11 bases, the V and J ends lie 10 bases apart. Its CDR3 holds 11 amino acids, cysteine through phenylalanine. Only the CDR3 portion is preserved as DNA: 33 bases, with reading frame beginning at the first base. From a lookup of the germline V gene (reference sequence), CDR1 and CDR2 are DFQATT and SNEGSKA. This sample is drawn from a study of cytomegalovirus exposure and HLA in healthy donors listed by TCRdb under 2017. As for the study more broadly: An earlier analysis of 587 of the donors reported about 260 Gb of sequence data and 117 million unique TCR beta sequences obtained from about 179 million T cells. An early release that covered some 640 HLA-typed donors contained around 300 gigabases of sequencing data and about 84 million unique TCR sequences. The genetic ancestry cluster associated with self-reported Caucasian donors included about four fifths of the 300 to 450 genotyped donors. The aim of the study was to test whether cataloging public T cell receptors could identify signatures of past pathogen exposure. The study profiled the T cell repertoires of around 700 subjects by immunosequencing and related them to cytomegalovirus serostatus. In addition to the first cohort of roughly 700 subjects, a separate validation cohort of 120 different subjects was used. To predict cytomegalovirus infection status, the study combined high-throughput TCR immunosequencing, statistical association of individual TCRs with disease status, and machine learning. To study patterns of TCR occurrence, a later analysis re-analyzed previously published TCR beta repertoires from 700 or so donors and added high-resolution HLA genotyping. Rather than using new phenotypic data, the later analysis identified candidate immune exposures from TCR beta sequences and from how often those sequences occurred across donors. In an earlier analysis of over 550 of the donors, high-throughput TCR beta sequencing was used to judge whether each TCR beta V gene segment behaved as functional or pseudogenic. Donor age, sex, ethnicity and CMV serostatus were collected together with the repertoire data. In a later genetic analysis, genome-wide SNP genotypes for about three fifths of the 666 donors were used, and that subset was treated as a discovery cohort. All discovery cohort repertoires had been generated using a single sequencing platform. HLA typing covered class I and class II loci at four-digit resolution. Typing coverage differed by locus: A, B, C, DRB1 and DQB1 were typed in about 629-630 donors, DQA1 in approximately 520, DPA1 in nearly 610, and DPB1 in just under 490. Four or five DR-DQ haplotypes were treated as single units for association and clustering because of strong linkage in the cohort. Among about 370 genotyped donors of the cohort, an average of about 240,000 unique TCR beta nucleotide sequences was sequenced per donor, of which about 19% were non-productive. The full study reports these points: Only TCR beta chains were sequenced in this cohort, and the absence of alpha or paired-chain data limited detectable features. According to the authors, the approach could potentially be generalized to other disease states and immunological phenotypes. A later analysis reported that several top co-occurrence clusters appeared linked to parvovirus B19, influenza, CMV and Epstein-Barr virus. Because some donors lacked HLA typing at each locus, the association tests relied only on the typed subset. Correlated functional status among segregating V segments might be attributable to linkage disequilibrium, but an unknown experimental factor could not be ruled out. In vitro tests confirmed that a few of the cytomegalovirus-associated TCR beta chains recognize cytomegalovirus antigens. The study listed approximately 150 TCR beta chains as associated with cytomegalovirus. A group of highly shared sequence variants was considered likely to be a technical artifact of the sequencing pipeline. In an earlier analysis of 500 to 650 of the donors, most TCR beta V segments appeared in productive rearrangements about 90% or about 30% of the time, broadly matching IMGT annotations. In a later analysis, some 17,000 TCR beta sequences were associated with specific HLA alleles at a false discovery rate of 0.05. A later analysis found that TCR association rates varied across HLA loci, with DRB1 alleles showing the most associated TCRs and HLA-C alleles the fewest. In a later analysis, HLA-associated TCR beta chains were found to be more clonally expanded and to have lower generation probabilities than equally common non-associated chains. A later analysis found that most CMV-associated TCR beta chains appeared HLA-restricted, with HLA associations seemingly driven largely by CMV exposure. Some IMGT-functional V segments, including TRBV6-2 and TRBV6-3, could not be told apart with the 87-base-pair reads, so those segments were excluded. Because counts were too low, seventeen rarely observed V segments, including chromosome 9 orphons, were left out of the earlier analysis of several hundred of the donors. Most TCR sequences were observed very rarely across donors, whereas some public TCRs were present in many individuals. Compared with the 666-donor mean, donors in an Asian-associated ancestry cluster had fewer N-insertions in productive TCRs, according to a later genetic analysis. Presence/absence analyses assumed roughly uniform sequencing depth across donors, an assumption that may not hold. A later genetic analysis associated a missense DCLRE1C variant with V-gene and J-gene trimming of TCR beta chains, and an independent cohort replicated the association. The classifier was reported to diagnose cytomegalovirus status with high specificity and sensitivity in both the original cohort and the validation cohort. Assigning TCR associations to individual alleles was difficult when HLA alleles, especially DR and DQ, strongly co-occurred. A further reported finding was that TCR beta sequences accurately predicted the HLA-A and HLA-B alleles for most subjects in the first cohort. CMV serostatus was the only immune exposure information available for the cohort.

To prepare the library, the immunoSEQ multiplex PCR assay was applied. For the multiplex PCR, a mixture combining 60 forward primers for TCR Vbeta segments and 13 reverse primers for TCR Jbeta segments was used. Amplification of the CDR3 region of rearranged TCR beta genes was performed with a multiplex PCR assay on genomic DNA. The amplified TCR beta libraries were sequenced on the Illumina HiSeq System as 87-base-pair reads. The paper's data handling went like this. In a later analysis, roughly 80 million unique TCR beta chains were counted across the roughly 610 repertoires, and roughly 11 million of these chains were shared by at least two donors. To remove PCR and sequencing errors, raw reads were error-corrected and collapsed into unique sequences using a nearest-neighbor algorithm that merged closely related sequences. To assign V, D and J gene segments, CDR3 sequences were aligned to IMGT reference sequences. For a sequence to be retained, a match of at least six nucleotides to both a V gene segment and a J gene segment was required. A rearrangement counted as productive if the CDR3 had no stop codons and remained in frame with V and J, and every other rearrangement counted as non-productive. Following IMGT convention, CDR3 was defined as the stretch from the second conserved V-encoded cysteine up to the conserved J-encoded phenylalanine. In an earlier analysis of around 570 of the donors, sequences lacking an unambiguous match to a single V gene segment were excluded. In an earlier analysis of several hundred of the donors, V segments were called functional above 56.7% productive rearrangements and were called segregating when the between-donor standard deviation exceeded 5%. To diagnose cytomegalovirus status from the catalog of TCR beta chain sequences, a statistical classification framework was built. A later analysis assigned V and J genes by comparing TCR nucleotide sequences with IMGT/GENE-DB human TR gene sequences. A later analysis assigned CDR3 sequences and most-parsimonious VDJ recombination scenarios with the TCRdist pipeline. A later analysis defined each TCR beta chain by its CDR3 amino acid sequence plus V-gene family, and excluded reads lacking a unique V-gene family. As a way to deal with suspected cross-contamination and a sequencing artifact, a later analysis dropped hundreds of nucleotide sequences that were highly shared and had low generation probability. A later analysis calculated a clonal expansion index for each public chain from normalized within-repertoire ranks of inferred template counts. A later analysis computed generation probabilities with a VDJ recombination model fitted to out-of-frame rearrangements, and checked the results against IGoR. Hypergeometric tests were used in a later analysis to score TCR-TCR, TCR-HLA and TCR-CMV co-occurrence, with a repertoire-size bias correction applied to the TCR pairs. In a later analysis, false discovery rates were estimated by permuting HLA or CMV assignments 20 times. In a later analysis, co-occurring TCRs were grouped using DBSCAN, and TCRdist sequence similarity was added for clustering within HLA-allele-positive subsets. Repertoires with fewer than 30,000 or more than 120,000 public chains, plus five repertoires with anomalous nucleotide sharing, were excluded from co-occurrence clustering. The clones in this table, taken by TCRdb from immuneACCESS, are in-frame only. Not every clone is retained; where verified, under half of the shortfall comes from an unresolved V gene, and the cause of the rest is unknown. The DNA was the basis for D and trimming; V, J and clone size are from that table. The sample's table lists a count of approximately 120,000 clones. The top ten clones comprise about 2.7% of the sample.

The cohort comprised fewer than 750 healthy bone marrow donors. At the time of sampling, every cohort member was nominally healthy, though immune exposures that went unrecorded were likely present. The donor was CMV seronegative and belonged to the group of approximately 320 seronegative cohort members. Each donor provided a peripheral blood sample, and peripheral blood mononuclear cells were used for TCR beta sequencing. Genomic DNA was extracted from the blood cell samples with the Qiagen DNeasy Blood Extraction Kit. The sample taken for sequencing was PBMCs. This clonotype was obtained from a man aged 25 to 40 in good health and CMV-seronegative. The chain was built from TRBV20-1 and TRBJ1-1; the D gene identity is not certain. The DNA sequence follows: TGCAGTGCTAGAGATAGGACTGGGGCTTTCTTT. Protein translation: CSARDRTGAFF.